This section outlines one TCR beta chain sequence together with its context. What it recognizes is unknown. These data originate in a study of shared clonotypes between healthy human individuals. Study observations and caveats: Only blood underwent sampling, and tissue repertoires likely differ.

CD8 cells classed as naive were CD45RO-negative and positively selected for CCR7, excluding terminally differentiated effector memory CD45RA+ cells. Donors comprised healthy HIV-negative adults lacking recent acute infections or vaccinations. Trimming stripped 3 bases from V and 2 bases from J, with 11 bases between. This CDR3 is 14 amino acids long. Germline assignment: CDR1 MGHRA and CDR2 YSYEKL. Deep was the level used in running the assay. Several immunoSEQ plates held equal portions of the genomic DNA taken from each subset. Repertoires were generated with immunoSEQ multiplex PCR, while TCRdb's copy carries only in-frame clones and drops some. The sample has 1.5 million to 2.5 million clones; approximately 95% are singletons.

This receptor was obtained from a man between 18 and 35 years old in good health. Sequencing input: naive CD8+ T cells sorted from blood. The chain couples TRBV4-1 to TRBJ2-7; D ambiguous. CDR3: CASSQGGPAYEQYF. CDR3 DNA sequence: TGCGCCAGCAGCCAGGGCGGCCCCGCCTACGAGCAGTACTTC.